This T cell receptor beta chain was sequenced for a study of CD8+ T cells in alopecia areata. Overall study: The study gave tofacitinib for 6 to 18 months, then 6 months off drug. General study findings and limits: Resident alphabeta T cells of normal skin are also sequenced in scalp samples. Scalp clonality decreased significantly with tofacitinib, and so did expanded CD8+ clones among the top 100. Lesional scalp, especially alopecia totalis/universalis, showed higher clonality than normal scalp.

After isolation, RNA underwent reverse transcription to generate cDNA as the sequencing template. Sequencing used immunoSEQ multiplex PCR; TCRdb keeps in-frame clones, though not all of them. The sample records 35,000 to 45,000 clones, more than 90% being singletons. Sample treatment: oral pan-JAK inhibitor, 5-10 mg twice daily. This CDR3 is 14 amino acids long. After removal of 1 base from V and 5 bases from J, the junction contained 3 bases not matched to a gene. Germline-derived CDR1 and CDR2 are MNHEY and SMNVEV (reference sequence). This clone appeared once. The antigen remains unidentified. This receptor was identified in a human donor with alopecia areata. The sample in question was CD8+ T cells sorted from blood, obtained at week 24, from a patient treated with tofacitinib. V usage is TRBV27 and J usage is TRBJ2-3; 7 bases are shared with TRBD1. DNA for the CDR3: TGTGCCAGCAGTTTATGGGACAGTAAAGATACGCAGTATTTT. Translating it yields CASSLWDSKDTQYF.